The present TCR beta chain was sequenced within a study of T cell responses to AZD1222 COVID-19 vaccine. Study in general: Second doses at about 4 or about 12 weeks were pooled.

Broader study findings: Increased Spike-specific TCR breadth and depth were observed after two AZD1222 doses. Baseline seropositivity characterized only a handful of AZD1222 recipients. Donors were chiefly white British, with a greater number of females, and clonal diversity was perhaps underestimated.

As for this clone: The target antigen is unknown.

Repertoires were generated with immunoSEQ multiplex PCR, while TCRdb's copy carries only in-frame clones and drops some. The sample lists around 150,000 clones, almost 90% occurring once. CDR3 size: 13 residues. V dropped 2 bases and J dropped 5 bases, with 9 bases sitting between them. Looked up from germline, CDR1 is ENHRY and CDR2 is SYGVKD. This specimen consisted of peripheral blood, obtained on day 0 of AZD1222 vaccination. The sequence came from an adult in good health. The V and J genes are TRBV10-3 and TRBJ1-2; D remains ambiguous. The CDR3 spells CAISEDDGYGYTF. The CDR3 nucleotides read TGTGCCATCAGTGAGGACGATGGATATGGCTACACCTTC.